The entry below describes one T cell receptor beta chain. The data are from a study of blood T cell repertoires in COVID-19. Study information: Collection of acute and convalescent COVID-19 samples took place in the United States, Italy and Spain. PBMCs, B-cell-depleted T cells, or T cells provided the cDNA or gDNA that made up the material.

In the original workflow: Reference gene primers were amplified, and this amplification served to estimate nucleated cell counts. The data were produced by immunoSEQ multiplex PCR, yet TCRdb's version contains in-frame clones alone and is incomplete. V, J and clone size are taken as reported in that table, and D and trimming were inferred from the DNA itself. The repertoire holds 200,000 to 300,000 clones, with less than 90% as singletons. CDR1 and CDR2 from the germline V gene are SQVTM and ANQGSEA. V shed 5 bases and J shed 10 bases, with 15 bases lying between them. This CDR3 comprises 13 residues.

The chain recombines TRBV29-1 with TRBJ1-6, with a possible D match to TRBD1 (5 bases). This TCR was sampled from a man aged 60-69 years with acute or convalescent COVID-19. The sequencing input was peripheral blood. CDR3 loop: CSVSQGGNSPLHF. In DNA form, the CDR3 reads TGCAGCGTTTCCCAGGGAGGGAACTCACCCCTCCACTTT.